One TCR beta chain is described in this entry. Its antigen remains unidentified. The data were obtained in a study of persistence of HIV-infected CD4 T cells. CDR1 and CDR2 from the germline V gene are SNHLY and FYNNEI. Trimming cost V 2 bases and J 5 bases, with 12 bases left between them. The CDR3 sequence is 15 residues long. Cells were stimulated nonspecifically with anti-CD3/anti-CD28 magnetic beads. Sorting of responding CD4+ T cells relied on upregulated CD40 ligand together with CD69. These HIV-1-infected adults initiated suppressive ART in chronic infection. An approximately 20-hour stimulation of CD8-depleted PBMCs used anti-CD28/CD49d costimulation, CD40-blocking antibody and enfuvirtide. This was the immunoSEQ version 4 assay in survey mode. Libraries were prepared by immunoSEQ multiplex PCR; TCRdb keeps only in-frame clonotypes and omits some of them. The table records tens of thousands of clones, about 88% of them present only once.

The source of this sequence is an adult woman with HIV who was CMV-seropositive. The chain couples TRBV2 to TRBJ2-2, with D uncertain. The sequencing here drew on CD4+ T cells sorted from PBMCs after approximately 18-hour stimulation, taken from a patient who received antiretroviral therapy. The CDR3 nucleotides read TGTGCCAGCAGTGAACGACTCCTAGGAACCGGGGAGCTGTTTTTT. Translation: CASSERLLGTGELFF.